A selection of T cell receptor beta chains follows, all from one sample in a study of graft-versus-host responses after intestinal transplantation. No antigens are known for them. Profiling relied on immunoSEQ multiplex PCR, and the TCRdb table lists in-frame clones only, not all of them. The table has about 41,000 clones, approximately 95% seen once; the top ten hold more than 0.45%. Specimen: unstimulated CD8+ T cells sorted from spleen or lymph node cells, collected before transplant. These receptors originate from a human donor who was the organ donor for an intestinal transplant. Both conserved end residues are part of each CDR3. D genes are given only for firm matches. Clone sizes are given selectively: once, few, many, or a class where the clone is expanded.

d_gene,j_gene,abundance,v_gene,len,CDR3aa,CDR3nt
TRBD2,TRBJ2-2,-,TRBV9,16,CASSVVAGGPTGELFF,TGTGCCAGCAGCGTAGTAGCGGGGGGGCCCACCGGGGAGCTGTTTTTT
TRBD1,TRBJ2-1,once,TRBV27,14,CASSFGTGDNEQFF,TGTGCCAGCAGTTTCGGGACAGGGGACAATGAGCAGTTCTTC
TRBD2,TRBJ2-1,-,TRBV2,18,CASSVSTSGGSSYNEQFF,TGTGCCAGCAGTGTCTCCACTAGCGGGGGGAGCTCCTACAATGAGCAGTTCTTC
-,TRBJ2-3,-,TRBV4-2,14,CASSPLGGKDTQYF,TGTGCCAGCAGCCCGCTAGGGGGAAAAGATACGCAGTATTTT
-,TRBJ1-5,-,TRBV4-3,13,CASSQVRNQPQHF,TGCGCCAGCAGCCAAGTGAGGAATCAGCCCCAGCATTTT
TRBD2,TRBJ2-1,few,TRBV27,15,CASSLVSGGYNEQFF,TGTGCCAGCAGTTTAGTGTCGGGGGGCTACAATGAGCAGTTCTTC
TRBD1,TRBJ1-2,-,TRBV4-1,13,CASSWTGGYGYTF,TGCGCCAGCAGCTGGACAGGGGGCTATGGCTACACCTTC
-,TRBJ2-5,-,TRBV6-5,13,CASSYDEGETQYF,TGTGCCAGCAGTTACGATGAGGGAGAGACCCAGTACTTC
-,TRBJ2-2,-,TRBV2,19,CASMGGGGTGDEDTGELFF,TGTGCCAGCATGGGCGGCGGCGGTACAGGTGATGAGGACACCGGGGAGCTGTTTTTT
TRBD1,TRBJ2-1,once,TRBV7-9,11,CASSLGTERFF,TGTGCCAGCAGCTTGGGGACAGAGAGGTTCTTC
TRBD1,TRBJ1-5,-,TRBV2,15,CASSLDRDFNQPQHF,TGTGCCAGCAGTCTCGACAGGGACTTCAATCAGCCCCAGCATTTT
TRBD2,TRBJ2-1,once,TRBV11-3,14,CASSPAGGGVEQFF,TGTGCCAGCAGCCCCGCGGGGGGGGGCGTTGAGCAGTTCTTC
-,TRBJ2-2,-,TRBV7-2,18,CASSLVPIGGRNTGELFF,TGTGCCAGCAGCTTAGTTCCCATAGGGGGGAGGAACACCGGGGAGCTGTTTTTT
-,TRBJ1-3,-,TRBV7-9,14,CASSPTVPGNTIYF,TGTGCCAGCAGCCCGACAGTGCCTGGAAACACCATATATTTT
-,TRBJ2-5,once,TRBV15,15,CATSPGLFWRETQYF,TGTGCCACCAGCCCCGGGCTCTTCTGGCGAGAGACCCAGTACTTC
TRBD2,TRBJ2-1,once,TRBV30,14,CAWSGGTPGDEQFF,TGTGCCTGGAGCGGGGGGACCCCAGGCGATGAGCAGTTCTTC
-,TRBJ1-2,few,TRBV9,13,CASSPGPLNGYTF,TGTGCCAGCAGCCCGGGACCATTGAACGGCTACACCTTC
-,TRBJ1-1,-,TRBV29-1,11,CSVGMNTEAFF,TGCAGCGTTGGGATGAACACTGAAGCTTTCTTT
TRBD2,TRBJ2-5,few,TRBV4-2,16,CASSLRTSGGGKTQYF,TGTGCCAGCAGCCTCAGGACTAGCGGGGGGGGGAAGACCCAGTACTTC
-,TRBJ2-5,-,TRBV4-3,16,CASSQDGTGEEETQYF,TGCGCCAGCAGCCAAGATGGAACGGGGGAAGAGGAGACCCAGTACTTC
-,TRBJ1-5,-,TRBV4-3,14,CASSQVPVGQPQHF,TGCGCCAGCAGCCAAGTTCCGGTAGGTCAGCCCCAGCATTTT
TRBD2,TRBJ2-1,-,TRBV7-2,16,CASSLASSGGAGEQFF,TGTGCCAGCAGCTTAGCTTCTAGCGGGGGGGCCGGTGAGCAGTTCTTC
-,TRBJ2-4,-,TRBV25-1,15,CASSDAGRFADIQCF,TGTGCCAGCAGTGATGCTGGACGGTTCGCGGACATTCAGTGCTTC
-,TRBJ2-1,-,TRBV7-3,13,CASSLGPYNEQFF,TGTGCCAGCAGCCTTGGACCTTACAATGAGCAGTTCTTC
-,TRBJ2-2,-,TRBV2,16,CASRGNHGRGTGELFF,TGTGCCAGCAGGGGTAACCACGGTCGGGGCACCGGGGAGCTGTTTTTT
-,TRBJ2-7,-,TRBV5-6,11,CASSLYLEQYF,TGTGCCAGCAGCTTGTATCTCGAGCAGTACTTC
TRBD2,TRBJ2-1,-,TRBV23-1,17,CASSQSSWRGGSNEQFF,TGCGCCAGCAGTCAATCGTCGTGGCGGGGGGGTTCCAATGAGCAGTTCTTC
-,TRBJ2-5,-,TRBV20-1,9,CSVDLDQYF,TGCAGTGTCGATCTTGACCAGTACTTC
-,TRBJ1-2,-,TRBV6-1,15,CASSEGRRLDYGYTF,TGTGCCAGCAGTGAGGGACGACGGTTGGACTATGGCTACACCTTC
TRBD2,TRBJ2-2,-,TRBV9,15,CASSLAGGMTGELFF,TGTGCCAGCAGTCTAGCGGGGGGCATGACCGGGGAGCTGTTTTTT
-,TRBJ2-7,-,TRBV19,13,CASSTGQGHEQYF,TGTGCCAGTAGTACGGGACAAGGGCACGAGCAGTACTTC
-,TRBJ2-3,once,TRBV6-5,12,CASRTSTDTQYF,TGTGCCAGCCGTACCTCCACAGATACGCAGTATTTT
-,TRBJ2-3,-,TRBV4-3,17,CASSQARDFPSTDTQYF,TGCGCCAGCAGCCAAGCCCGGGACTTCCCCAGCACAGATACGCAGTATTTT
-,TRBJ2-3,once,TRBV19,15,CASQKWRGVTDTQYF,TGTGCCAGTCAAAAGTGGCGGGGCGTCACAGATACGCAGTATTTT
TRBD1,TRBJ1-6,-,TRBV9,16,CASSAPGQGPNSPLHF,TGTGCCAGCAGCGCCCCGGGACAGGGTCCCAATTCACCCCTCCACTTT
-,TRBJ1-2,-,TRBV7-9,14,CASSLALRGSGYTF,TGTGCCAGCAGCTTAGCTCTACGGGGGAGTGGCTACACCTTC
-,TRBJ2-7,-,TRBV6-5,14,CASAWEGSTYEQYF,TGTGCCAGCGCCTGGGAAGGCAGCACCTACGAGCAGTACTTC
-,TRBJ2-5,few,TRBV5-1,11,CASSLEETQYF,TGCGCCAGCAGCTTGGAAGAGACCCAGTACTTC
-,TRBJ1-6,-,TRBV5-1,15,CASSARQVMDSPLHF,TGCGCCAGCAGCGCACGACAGGTGATGGACTCACCCCTCCACTTT
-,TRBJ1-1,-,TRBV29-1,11,CSAGGSPEAFF,TGCAGCGCCGGGGGCTCCCCTGAAGCTTTCTTT
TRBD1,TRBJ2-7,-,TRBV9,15,CASSVAGTGPYEQYF,TGTGCCAGCAGCGTAGCTGGGACAGGACCCTACGAGCAGTACTTC
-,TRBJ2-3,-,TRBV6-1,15,CASSEGAGDTDTQYF,TGTGCCAGCAGTGAAGGGGCGGGTGACACAGATACGCAGTATTTT
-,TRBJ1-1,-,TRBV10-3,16,CAITAAEGGWNTEAFF,TGTGCCATCACCGCCGCGGAGGGAGGCTGGAACACTGAAGCTTTCTTT
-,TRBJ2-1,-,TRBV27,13,CASSLSSYNEQFF,TGTGCCAGCAGTTTATCCTCCTACAATGAGCAGTTCTTC
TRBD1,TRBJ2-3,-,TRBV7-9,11,CASSFRDRGVF,TGTGCCAGCAGCTTCCGGGACAGGGGAGTTTTT
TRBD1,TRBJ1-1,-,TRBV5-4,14,CASSPARGPAEAFF,TGTGCCAGCAGCCCGGCCAGGGGGCCGGCTGAAGCTTTCTTT
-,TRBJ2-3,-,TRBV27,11,CASSPGHTQYF,TGTGCCAGCAGTCCTGGTCATACGCAGTATTTT
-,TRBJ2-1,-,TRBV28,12,CASSGGTNEQFF,TGTGCCAGCAGTGGGGGTACCAATGAGCAGTTCTTC
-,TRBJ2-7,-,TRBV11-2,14,CASSLGLAPYEQYF,TGTGCCAGCAGCTTAGGGCTAGCTCCCTACGAGCAGTACTTC
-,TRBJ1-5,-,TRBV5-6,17,CASSLSGYTRNRQPQHF,TGTGCCAGCAGCTTGTCCGGATACACCAGAAATAGACAGCCCCAGCATTTT
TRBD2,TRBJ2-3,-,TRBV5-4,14,CASSSGTSGDTQYF,TGTGCCAGCAGCTCCGGGACTAGCGGGGATACGCAGTATTTT
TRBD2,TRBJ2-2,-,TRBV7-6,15,CASSLERDATGELFF,TGTGCCAGCAGCTTAGAGCGGGACGCCACCGGGGAGCTGTTTTTT
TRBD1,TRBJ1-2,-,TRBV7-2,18,CASSINRDRGLRGYGYTF,TGTGCCAGCAGCATAAACCGGGACAGGGGGCTTCGAGGCTATGGCTACACCTTC